The TCR beta chain under discussion was sequenced for a study of T cell responses to AZD1222 COVID-19 vaccine (dated by TCRdb to the early 2020s). Describing the broader study: A total of more than 230 trial participants underwent TCR sequencing, of whom 200 to 220 had received two doses of AZD1222 and around 26 had received two doses of the MenACWY control vaccine. Trial participants were enrolled by age into 18-55, 56-69 and 70-plus year subgroups, with 148, 28 and 57 TCR-sequenced participants respectively. Results the study describes overall, beyond this receptor: Only five to seven AZD1222 recipients were SARS-CoV-2 seropositive at baseline, limiting conclusions about previously exposed vaccinees. In the small 56-69-year group, the increase in depth fell short of significance, most likely because of low power. CD4 TCRs associated with the vaccine covered the entire spike protein, and the dominant responses were in regions 160-218 and 743-854. Reportedly, close to half of the unique spike-specific TCRs recognized epitopes lying outside the regions that are mutated in the B.1.351 and B.1.1.7 variants. Participants were mostly white British, with more females than males. The authors suggested clonal diversity may have been underestimated. Because no day 14 peak-response samples were available, repertoires were characterized only after the peak T cell response. After two AZD1222 doses, spike-specific TCR breadth and depth were significantly higher than at day 0 and than in MenACWY recipients.

The CDR3 regions of human TCRbeta chains were subjected to immunosequencing. The published analysis was carried out like this. Repertoire TCRs were matched against a reference library of SARS-CoV-2-specific TCRs generated with the MIRA antigen-specificity platform. Breadth was defined as the fraction of unique TCRs that were SARS-CoV-2-associated, and depth was defined as the fraction of total T cells that were SARS-CoV-2-associated. Using the MIRA data, every spike-specific TCR was mapped to the spike region that the TCR reacted to and assigned to either a CD4 or a CD8 class. Log10-transformed breadth and depth values were compared by one-way ANOVA with Sidak's multiple comparisons tests. The table was pulled from immuneACCESS by TCRdb, which kept in-frame rearrangements only. Such tables lose some clones; where checked, under half of the loss comes from unresolved V genes, and the rest has no known cause. V and J calls plus clone size are reproduced from that table; the DNA served to infer D and trimming. The table for this sample lists roughly 140,000 clones; 90% of them were counted only once. Jointly, the top ten make up 1.5% of the sample.

With respect to this clone: Its specific antigen is unknown. Per-nucleotide qualities are absent, and no much larger clonotype sits a single base away.

Trimmed from V: 0 bases; trimmed from J: 4 bases; junction bases lacking a gene match: 3. Per the germline V gene (reference sequence), MNHEY is the CDR1 and SMNVEV is the CDR2. Reading from cysteine to phenylalanine, the CDR3 counts 16 amino acids. The sequence is cut down to CDR3 DNA, 48 bases in frame from base 1. The sample's time point label is to be understood as: about 28 days (+/-7) after the second vaccine dose. AZD1222 recipients whose second dose came at about 4 weeks and those whose second dose came at about 12 weeks were combined into one group, since spike-specific TCR depth and breadth did not differ between the two schedules. Samples from vaccinated people were obtained from the UK trials COV001 and COV002, which included a single-blind randomized controlled phase 2/3 trial of AZD1222 (ChAdOx1 nCoV-19) in healthy adults. Trial participant PBMC samples were collected at day 0 and day 28 after the second dose for TCRbeta chain sequencing.

The sequence was collected from an adult who received the AZD1222 COVID-19 vaccine. The sequenced sample was peripheral blood, obtained 28 days after the second AZD1222 dose. The V and J segments used are TRBV27 and TRBJ1-5, and 10 junction bases match TRBD1. The DNA sequence is given as TGTGCCAGCAGTTTATCGGGACAGGGGCCAAATCAGCCCCAGCATTTT. The resulting protein is CASSLSGQGPNQPQHF.